Reported below is one T cell receptor (beta chain). V was shortened by 7 bases and J by 4 bases, with 13 bases between the two germline ends. The CDR3 has 12 residues. Germline assignment: CDR1 SQVTM and CDR2 ANQGSEA. Random hexamers primed reverse transcription of about 0.45 to 1 ug RNA. Via MiXCR, TCRdb re-called the immunoSEQ multiplex PCR reads, giving one row per CDR3 protein. The repertoire holds 150,000 to 200,000 distinct CDR3 sequences, with around 94% as singletons. These data come from a study of CD8 T cells in Susac syndrome. The chain employs TRBV29-1 and TRBJ1-2; weak D call: TRBD1 (5 bases). The sample consisted of CD4+ T cells from PBMCs. This clonotype originated in a human donor with Susac syndrome. The CDR3 sequence is CSARGVPYGYTF. Here the CDR3 DNA reads TGCAGCGCCCGGGGGGTGCCCTATGGCTACACCTTC. The full variable domain, with the rest looked up from reference TRBV29-1 and TRBJ1-2, is SAVISQKPSRDICQRGTSLTIQCQVDSQVTMMFWYRQQPGQSLTLIATANQGSEATYESGFVIDKFPISRPNLTFSTLTVSNMSPEDSSIYLCSARGVPYGYTFGSGTRLTVV.